The source of this T cell receptor beta chain is a study of shared clonotypes between healthy human individuals. The overall study: The cohort had two women and a few men, ages 18 to 49.

To note about this clone: Its antigen is not known.

At deep level, the assay was performed. Sequencing was performed with immunoSEQ multiplex PCR; in TCRdb, only in-frame clones are kept and a portion is missing. Counted here are some 2,500,000 clones, approximately 94% occurring once; the ten biggest clones make up approximately 0.36%. General study results and limits: Several donors shared roughly 5% of their naive CD4 clonotypes.

CDR1 is SGDLS and CDR2 is YYNGEE in the germline V gene. Trimming at V came to 4 bases and at J to 5 bases, leaving 9 bases not matched to a gene. The CDR3 is 16 residues long. Partitioning of CD4+ cells yielded a CD45RA+ naive subset and a CD45RA-negative memory subset. The material sequenced was naive CD4+ T cells from PBMCs. Subset given: CD45RA+ positively selected. The chain uses TRBV9 and TRBJ2-7, with 13 positions matching TRBD2. The clonotype comes from a man between 18 and 35 years old in good health. Some clones in this sample may be carry-over from other donors' samples. CDR3 amino acids: CASSTRTSGSNNEQYF. CDR3 DNA sequence: TGTGCCAGCAGCACAAGGACTAGCGGGAGTAACAACGAGCAGTACTTC.